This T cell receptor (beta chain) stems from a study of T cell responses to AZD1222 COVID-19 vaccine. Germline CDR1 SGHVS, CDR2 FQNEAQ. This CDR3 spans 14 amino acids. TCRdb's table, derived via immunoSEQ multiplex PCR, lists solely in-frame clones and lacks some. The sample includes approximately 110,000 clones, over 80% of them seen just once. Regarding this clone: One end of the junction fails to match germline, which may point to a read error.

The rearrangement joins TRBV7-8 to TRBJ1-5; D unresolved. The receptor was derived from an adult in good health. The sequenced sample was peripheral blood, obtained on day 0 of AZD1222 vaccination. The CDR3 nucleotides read TGTGCCAGCAGCCCTACGGCAGGACGCGGCGGATTGAATTTT. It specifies CASSPTAGRGGLNF.